The rows below give T cell receptor beta chains drawn from one sample of a study of T cell responses to AZD1222 COVID-19 vaccine. The repertoire was sequenced with immunoSEQ multiplex PCR; TCRdb's copy has only in-frame clones and lacks some. The repertoire has approximately 100,000 clones, 92% of them found once; the top ten carry about 1.2%. This specimen consisted of peripheral blood, obtained on day 0 of AZD1222 vaccination. These receptor sequences come from an adult in good health. Each CDR3 is given with its conserved first and last residue. A D gene is named only where the DNA matches it firmly. Clone size is stated in some rows and not others, as once, few, many or a class when expanded.

clone_size | j_call | d_call | v_call | cdr3_length | cdr3_aa | cdr3_nt
NA | TRBJ2-7 | NA | TRBV28 | 11 | CASAISYEQYF | TGTGCCAGCGCCATTTCCTACGAGCAGTACTTC
NA | TRBJ1-1 | NA | TRBV12-3/TRBV12-4 | 12 | CASSPMNTEAFF | TGTGCCAGCAGTCCTATGAACACTGAAGCTTTCTTT
NA | TRBJ1-3 | NA | TRBV3-1/TRBV3-2 | 12 | CASSQTGNTIYF | TGTGCCAGCAGCCAAACTGGAAACACCATATATTTT
NA | TRBJ2-7 | NA | TRBV7-2 | 13 | CASSLGGANEQYF | TGTGCCAGCAGCTTGGGGGGGGCGAACGAGCAGTACTTC
NA | TRBJ2-1 | NA | TRBV6-2/TRBV6-3 | 12 | CASSFVRNEQFF | TGTGCCAGCAGTTTCGTTAGGAATGAGCAGTTCTTC
NA | TRBJ1-6 | TRBD1 | TRBV30 | 13 | CAFSGQGNSPLHF | TGTGCCTTCTCTGGACAGGGAAATTCACCCCTCCACTTT
NA | TRBJ2-2 | NA | TRBV18 | 14 | CASSPGTSGRELFF | TGTGCCAGCTCACCAGGGACGTCAGGCCGGGAGCTGTTTTTT
NA | TRBJ2-7 | NA | TRBV5-4 | 15 | CASSLRDSSSYEQYF | TGTGCCAGCAGCCTCCGGGACTCAAGCTCCTACGAGCAGTACTTC
NA | TRBJ1-1 | TRBD1 | TRBV27 | 15 | CASSPTGTGLTEAFF | TGTGCCAGCAGTCCTACCGGGACAGGGCTCACTGAAGCTTTCTTT
NA | TRBJ1-2 | NA | TRBV27 | 13 | CASSLGPNYGYTF | TGTGCCAGCAGTTTAGGCCCGAACTATGGCTACACCTTC
NA | TRBJ1-3 | NA | TRBV7-9 | 10 | CAQGGNTIYF | TGTGCTCAGGGAGGAAACACCATATATTTT
NA | TRBJ1-1 | TRBD1 | TRBV29-1 | 13 | CSGTGPMNTEAFF | TGCAGCGGGACAGGGCCAATGAACACTGAAGCTTTCTTT
NA | TRBJ2-2 | NA | TRBV4-3 | 16 | CASKIYVGGNTGELFF | TGCGCCAGCAAAATATATGTGGGAGGAAACACCGGGGAGCTGTTTTTT
NA | TRBJ1-2 | NA | TRBV9 | 15 | CASSVGSGGLRGYTF | TGTGCCAGCAGCGTAGGGTCCGGGGGGCTTCGTGGCTACACCTTC
once | TRBJ2-3 | TRBD1 | TRBV29-1 | 14 | CSVVGGRSTDTQYF | TGCAGCGTTGTAGGGGGCAGAAGCACAGATACGCAGTATTTT
NA | TRBJ1-1 | NA | TRBV30 | 11 | CAWTSGAEAFF | TGTGCCTGGACCTCTGGCGCTGAAGCTTTCTTT
NA | TRBJ2-7 | TRBD1 | TRBV7-2 | 14 | CASSQRTGAHEQYF | TGTGCCAGCAGCCAGAGGACAGGGGCCCACGAGCAGTACTTC
once | TRBJ1-5 | NA | TRBV24-1 | 14 | CATSGRQFNQPQHF | TGTGCCACCAGTGGACGACAGTTCAATCAGCCCCAGCATTTT
NA | TRBJ2-2 | TRBD1 | TRBV18 | 16 | CASLMGQIKNTGELFF | TGTGCCAGCTTAATGGGACAGATTAAGAACACCGGGGAGCTGTTTTTT
NA | TRBJ1-1 | TRBD1 | TRBV11-2 | 15 | CASSLGQGMGTEAFF | TGTGCCAGCAGCTTAGGACAGGGAATGGGGACTGAAGCTTTCTTT
once | TRBJ1-1 | NA | TRBV18 | 14 | CASSRGGILTEAFF | TGTGCCAGCTCACGGGGTGGGATTCTCACTGAAGCTTTCTTT
few | TRBJ2-7 | NA | TRBV7-2 | 14 | CASSLVRRDYEQYF | TGTGCCAGCAGCTTAGTGCGCAGGGACTACGAGCAGTACTTC
NA | TRBJ1-6 | NA | TRBV5-5 | 14 | CASSLETWNSPLHF | TGTGCCAGCAGCTTGGAAACATGGAATTCACCCCTCCACTTT
once | TRBJ1-2 | NA | TRBV5-5 | 18 | CASSSFGSSGQGGHGYTF | TGTGCCAGCAGCTCTTTTGGGAGTTCGGGACAAGGAGGCCATGGCTACACCTTC
NA | TRBJ2-3 | TRBD2 | TRBV29-1 | 14 | CSAETSGGTDTQYF | TGCAGCGCCGAGACTAGCGGGGGAACAGATACGCAGTATTTT
NA | TRBJ1-6 | TRBD1 | TRBV5-1 | 16 | CASSSTSDRGYSPLHF | TGCGCCAGCAGCTCGACTTCGGACAGGGGCTATTCACCCCTCCACTTT
NA | TRBJ1-3 | NA | TRBV19 | 15 | CASSLGTVSGNTIYF | TGTGCCAGTAGCCTCGGGACCGTCTCTGGAAACACCATATATTTT
NA | TRBJ1-2 | NA | TRBV27 | 14 | CASSFQASNYGYTF | TGTGCCAGCAGTTTCCAGGCGTCTAACTATGGCTACACCTTC
NA | TRBJ1-2 | NA | TRBV7-9 | 13 | CASSFGQNYGYTF | TGTGCCAGCAGCTTTGGGCAGAACTATGGCTACACCTTC
NA | TRBJ2-7 | NA | TRBV6-5 | 14 | CASSRTGGPYEQYF | TGTGCCAGCAGTCGGACAGGAGGGCCCTACGAGCAGTACTTC
NA | TRBJ2-6 | NA | TRBV10-3 | 15 | CAISPPNSGANVLTF | TGTGCCATCAGTCCCCCGAACTCTGGGGCCAACGTCCTGACTTTC
NA | TRBJ1-5 | NA | TRBV27 | 14 | CASSPRQDNQPQHF | TGTGCCAGCAGTCCCCGACAGGACAATCAGCCCCAGCATTTT
NA | TRBJ1-5 | TRBD1 | TRBV6-6 | 15 | CASSPDRAGGQPQHF | TGTGCCAGCAGCCCAGACAGGGCAGGGGGTCAGCCCCAGCATTTT
NA | TRBJ1-2 | NA | TRBV30 | 15 | CAWSVSATAPYGYTF | TGTGCCTGGAGTGTAAGCGCCACGGCCCCCTATGGCTACACCTTC
NA | TRBJ2-1 | NA | TRBV19 | 15 | CASSPRGLSYNEQFF | TGTGCCAGTAGCCCTCGGGGGCTCTCCTACAATGAGCAGTTCTTC
NA | TRBJ1-4 | NA | TRBV30 | 13 | CAWNGRRNEKLFF | TGTGCCTGGAATGGTAGGCGTAATGAAAAACTGTTTTTT
NA | TRBJ1-6 | TRBD1 | TRBV24-1 | 15 | CATSEGTGSNSPLHF | TGTGCCACCAGTGAAGGGACAGGGAGCAATTCACCCCTCCACTTT
NA | TRBJ2-3 | NA | TRBV9 | 14 | CASSVGPGADTQYF | TGTGCCAGCAGCGTAGGGCCAGGGGCAGATACGCAGTATTTT
NA | TRBJ2-7 | TRBD1 | TRBV4-3 | 15 | CASSQARTGAGEQYF | TGCGCCAGCAGCCAAGCCCGGACAGGGGCTGGTGAGCAGTACTTC
NA | TRBJ1-1 | NA | TRBV7-2 | 14 | CASSSLGADTEAFF | TGTGCCAGCAGCTCCCTCGGGGCCGACACTGAAGCTTTCTTT
NA | TRBJ1-3 | NA | TRBV11-2 | 15 | CASSLGQTSGNTIYF | TGTGCCAGCAGCTTAGGACAGACTTCTGGAAACACCATATATTTT
NA | TRBJ1-1 | TRBD1 | TRBV28 | 12 | CASSLRDRVTFF | TGTGCCAGCAGTTTAAGGGACAGGGTAACTTTCTTT
NA | TRBJ1-1 | NA | TRBV18 | 13 | CASSPNREDEAFF | TGTGCCAGCTCACCAAACAGGGAGGATGAAGCTTTCTTT
NA | TRBJ1-3 | NA | TRBV25-1 | 12 | CASSDPGDTIYF | TGTGCCAGCAGTGATCCCGGGGACACCATATATTTT
NA | TRBJ1-4 | TRBD1 | TRBV13 | 17 | CASSPGQVYIANEKLFF | TGTGCCAGCAGCCCCGGACAGGTGTACATTGCTAATGAAAAACTGTTTTTT